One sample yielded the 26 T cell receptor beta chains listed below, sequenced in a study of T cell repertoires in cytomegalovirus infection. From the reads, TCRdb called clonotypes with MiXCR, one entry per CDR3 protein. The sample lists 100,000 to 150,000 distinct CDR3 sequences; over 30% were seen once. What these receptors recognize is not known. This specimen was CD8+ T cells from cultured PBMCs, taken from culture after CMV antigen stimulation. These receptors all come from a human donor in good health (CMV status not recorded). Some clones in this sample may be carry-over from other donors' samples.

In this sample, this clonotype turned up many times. The CDR3 region has the DNA TGTGCCAGCAGCGCCCTTATGGGCATGAACACTGAAGCTTTCTTT. It translates to CASSALMGMNTEAFF. The chain links TRBV7-8 to TRBJ1-1; no clear D. This CDR3 has 15 amino acids. CDR1 and CDR2 (germline): SGHVS, FQNEAQ. V was clipped by 5 bases and J by 0 bases, with 13 bases between them.

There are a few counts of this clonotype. In nucleotides, the CDR3 is TGTGCCAGCACCCAGGGGGCACGGCAGCCCCAGCATTTT. This gives the protein CASTQGARQPQHF. The chain employs TRBV6-6 and TRBJ1-5, with 8 nucleotides matching TRBD1. Per germline, CDR1 MNHNY and CDR2 SVGAGI (reference sequence). V trimming: 7 bases; J trimming: 7 bases; junction bases outside the gene matches: 6. This CDR3 contains 13 residues.

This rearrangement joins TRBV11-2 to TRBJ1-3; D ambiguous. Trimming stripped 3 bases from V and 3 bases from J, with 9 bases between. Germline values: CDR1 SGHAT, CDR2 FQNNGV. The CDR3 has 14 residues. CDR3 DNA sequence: TGTGCCAGCAGCTTTGTACCGGATGGAAACACCATATATTTT. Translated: CASSFVPDGNTIYF.

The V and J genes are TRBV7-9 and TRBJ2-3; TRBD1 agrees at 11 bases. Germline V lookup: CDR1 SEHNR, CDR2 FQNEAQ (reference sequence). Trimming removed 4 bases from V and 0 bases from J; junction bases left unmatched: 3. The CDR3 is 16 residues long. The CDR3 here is CASSSGQGVSTDTQYF. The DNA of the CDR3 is TGTGCCAGCAGCTCGGGACAGGGGGTTAGCACAGATACGCAGTATTTT.

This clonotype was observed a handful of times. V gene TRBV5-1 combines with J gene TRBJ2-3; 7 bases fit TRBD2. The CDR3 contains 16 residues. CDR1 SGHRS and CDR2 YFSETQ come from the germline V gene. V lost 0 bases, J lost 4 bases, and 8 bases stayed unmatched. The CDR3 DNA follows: TGCGCCAGCAGCTTGGAGGGACTGGGGGGGTCAGATACGCAGTATTTT. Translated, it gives CASSLEGLGGSDTQYF.

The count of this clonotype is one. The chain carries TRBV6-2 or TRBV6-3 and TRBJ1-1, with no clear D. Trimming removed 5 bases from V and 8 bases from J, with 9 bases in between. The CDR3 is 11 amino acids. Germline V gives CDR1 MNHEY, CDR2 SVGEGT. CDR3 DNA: TGTGCCAGCAGTCACCGCTGGGAAGCTTTCTTT. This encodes CASSHRWEAFF.

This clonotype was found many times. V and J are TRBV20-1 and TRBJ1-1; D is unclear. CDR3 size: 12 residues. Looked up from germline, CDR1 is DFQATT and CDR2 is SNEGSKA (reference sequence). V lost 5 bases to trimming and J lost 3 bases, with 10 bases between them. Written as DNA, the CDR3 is TGCAGTGCTCTCGGGCTGCACACTGAAGCTTTCTTT. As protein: CSALGLHTEAFF.

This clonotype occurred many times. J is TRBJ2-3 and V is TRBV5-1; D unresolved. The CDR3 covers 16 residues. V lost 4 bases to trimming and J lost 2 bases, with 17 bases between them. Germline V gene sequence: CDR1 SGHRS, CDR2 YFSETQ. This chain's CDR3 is CASSHQEIRATDTQYF. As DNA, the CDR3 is TGCGCCAGCAGCCATCAGGAGATTAGGGCCACAGATACGCAGTATTTT.

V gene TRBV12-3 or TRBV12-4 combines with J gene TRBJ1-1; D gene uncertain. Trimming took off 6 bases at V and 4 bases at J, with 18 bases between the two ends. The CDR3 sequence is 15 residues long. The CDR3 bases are TGTGCCAGCAGAGTTGGTCATTCTCCGTTCACTGAAGCTTTCTTT. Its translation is CASRVGHSPFTEAFF.

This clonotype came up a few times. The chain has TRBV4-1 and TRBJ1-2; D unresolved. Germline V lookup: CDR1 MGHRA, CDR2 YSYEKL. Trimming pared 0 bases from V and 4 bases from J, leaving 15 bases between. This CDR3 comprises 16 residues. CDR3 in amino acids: CASSQDINHLPYGYTF. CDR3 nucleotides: TGCGCCAGCAGCCAAGATATCAACCACCTTCCCTATGGCTACACCTTC.

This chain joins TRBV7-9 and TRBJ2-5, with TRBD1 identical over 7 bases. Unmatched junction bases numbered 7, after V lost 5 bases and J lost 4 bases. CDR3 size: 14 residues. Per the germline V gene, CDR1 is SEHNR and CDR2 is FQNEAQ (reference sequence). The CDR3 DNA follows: TGTGCCAGCAGCCCGACAGGGAATCGAGAGACCCAGTACTTC. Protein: CASSPTGNRETQYF.

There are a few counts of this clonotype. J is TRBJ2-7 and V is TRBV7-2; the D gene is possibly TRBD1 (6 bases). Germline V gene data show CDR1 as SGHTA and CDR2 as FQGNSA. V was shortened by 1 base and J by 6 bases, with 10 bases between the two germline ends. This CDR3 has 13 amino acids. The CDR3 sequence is CASSLVTGTEQYF. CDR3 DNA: TGTGCCAGCAGCTTAGTTACAGGGACCGAGCAGTACTTC.

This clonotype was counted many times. The CDR3 region is CASSMLRDRGAYEQYF. The DNA for the CDR3 is TGTGCCAGCAGCATGCTCCGGGACAGGGGGGCCTACGAGCAGTACTTC. This sequence joins TRBV5-5 and TRBJ2-7; TRBD1 agrees at 11 bases. Trimming removed 4 bases from V and 2 bases from J; junction bases left unmatched: 8. This CDR3 contains 16 residues. The germline V gene has CDR1 SGHKS and CDR2 YYEKEE (reference sequence).

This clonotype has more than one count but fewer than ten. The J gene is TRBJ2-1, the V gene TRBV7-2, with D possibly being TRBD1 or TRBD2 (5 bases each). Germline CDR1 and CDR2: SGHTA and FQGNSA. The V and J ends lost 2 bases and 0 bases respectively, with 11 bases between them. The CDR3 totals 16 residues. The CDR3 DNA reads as TGTGCCAGCAGCTTATTGGGACCGTTCTCCTACAATGAGCAGTTCTTC. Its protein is CASSLLGPFSYNEQFF.

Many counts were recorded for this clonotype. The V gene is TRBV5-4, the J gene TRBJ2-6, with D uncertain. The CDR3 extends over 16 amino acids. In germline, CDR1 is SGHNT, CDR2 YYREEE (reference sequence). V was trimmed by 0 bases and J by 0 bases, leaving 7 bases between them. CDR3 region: CASSLVRTSGANVLTF. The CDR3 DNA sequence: TGTGCCAGCAGCTTGGTCCGGACCTCTGGGGCCAACGTCCTGACTTTC. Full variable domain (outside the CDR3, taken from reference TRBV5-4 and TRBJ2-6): ETGVTQSPTHLIKTRGQQVTLRCSSQSGHNTVSWYQQALGQGPQFIFQYYREEENGRGNFPPRFSGLQFPNYSSELNVNALELDDSALYLCASSLVRTSGANVLTFGAGSRLTVL.

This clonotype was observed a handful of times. The CDR3 DNA reads TGTGCCAGCAGCTCCTCTACGACGGCCCTACACACCTTC. Translation: CASSSSTTALHTF. This chain connects TRBV7-9 to TRBJ1-2; D ambiguous. The CDR3 runs to 13 residues. Trimming pared 4 bases from V and 12 bases from J, leaving 18 bases between. From germline, CDR1 is SEHNR and CDR2 FQNEAQ (reference sequence).

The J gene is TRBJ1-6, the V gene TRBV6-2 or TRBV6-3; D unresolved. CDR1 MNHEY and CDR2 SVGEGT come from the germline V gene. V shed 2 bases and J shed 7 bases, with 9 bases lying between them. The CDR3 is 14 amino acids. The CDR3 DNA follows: TGTGCCAGCAGTTACCTTGGAGGGAATTCACCCCTCCACTTT. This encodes CASSYLGGNSPLHF.

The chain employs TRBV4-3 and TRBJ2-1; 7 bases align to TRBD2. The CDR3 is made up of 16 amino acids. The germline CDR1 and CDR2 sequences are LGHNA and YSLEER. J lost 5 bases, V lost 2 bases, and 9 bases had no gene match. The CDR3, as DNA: TGCGCCAGCAGCCAATACCGCGGGGGTGGGGACAATGAGCAGTTCTTC. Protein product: CASSQYRGGGDNEQFF.

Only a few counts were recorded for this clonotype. The CDR3 loop is CATSWNRDRGTTNEKLFF. Written as DNA, the CDR3 is TGTGCCACCAGCTGGAACCGGGACAGGGGGACAACTAATGAAAAACTGTTTTTT. The rearrangement uses TRBV15 and TRBJ1-4; 11 bases map to TRBD1. J lost 0 bases, V lost 5 bases, and 8 bases had no gene match. The length of the CDR3 is 18 residues. Per the germline V gene, CDR1 is LNHNV and CDR2 is YYDKDF (reference sequence).

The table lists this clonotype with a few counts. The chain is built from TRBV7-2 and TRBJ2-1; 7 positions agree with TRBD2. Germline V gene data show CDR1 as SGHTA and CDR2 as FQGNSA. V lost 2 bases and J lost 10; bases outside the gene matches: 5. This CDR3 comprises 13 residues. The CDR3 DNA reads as TGTGCCAGCAGCTTAAACCGGGGGGACGAGCAGTTCTTC. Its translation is CASSLNRGDEQFF. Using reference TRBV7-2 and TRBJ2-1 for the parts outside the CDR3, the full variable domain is GAGVSQSPSNKVTEKGKDVELRCDPISGHTALYWYRQSLGQGLEFLIYFQGNSAPDKSGLPSDRFSAERTGGSVSTLTIQRTQQEDSAVYLCASSLNRGDEQFFGPGTRLTVL.

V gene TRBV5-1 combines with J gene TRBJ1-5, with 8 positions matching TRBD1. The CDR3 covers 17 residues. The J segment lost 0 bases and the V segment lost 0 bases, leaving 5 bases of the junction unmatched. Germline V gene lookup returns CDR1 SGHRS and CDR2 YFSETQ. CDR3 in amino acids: CASSLEPGTGSNQPQHF. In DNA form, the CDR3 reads TGCGCCAGCAGCTTGGAGCCCGGGACAGGTAGCAATCAGCCCCAGCATTTT. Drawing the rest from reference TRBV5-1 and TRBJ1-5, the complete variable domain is KAGVTQTPRYLIKTRGQQVTLSCSPISGHRSVSWYQQTPGQGLQFLFEYFSETQRNKGNFPGRFSGRQFSNSRSEMNVSTLELGDSALYLCASSLEPGTGSNQPQHFGDGTRLSIL.

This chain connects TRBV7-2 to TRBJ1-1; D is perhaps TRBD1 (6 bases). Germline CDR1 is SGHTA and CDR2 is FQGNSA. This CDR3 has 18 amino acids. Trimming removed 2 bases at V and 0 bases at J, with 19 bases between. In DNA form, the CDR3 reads TGTGCCAGCAGCTTATGGGGGCCAGGGGCTGGGCTGAACACTGAAGCTTTCTTT. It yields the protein CASSLWGPGAGLNTEAFF.

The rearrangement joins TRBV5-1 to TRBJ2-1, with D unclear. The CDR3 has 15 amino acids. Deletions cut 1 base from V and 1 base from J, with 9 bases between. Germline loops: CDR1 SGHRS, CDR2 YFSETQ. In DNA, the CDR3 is TGCGCCAGCAGCTTGTCGTATTCTTCCTACAATGAGCAGTTCTTC. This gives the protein CASSLSYSSYNEQFF. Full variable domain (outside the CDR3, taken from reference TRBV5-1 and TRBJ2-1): KAGVTQTPRYLIKTRGQQVTLSCSPISGHRSVSWYQQTPGQGLQFLFEYFSETQRNKGNFPGRFSGRQFSNSRSEMNVSTLELGDSALYLCASSLSYSSYNEQFFGPGTRLTVL.

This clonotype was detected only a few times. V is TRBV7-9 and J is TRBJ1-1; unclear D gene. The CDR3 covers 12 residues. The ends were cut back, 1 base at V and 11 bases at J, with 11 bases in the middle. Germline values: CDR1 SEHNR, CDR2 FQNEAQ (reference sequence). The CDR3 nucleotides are TGTGCCAGCAGCTTAGGGCCGCTGGACGCTTTCTTT. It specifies CASSLGPLDAFF.

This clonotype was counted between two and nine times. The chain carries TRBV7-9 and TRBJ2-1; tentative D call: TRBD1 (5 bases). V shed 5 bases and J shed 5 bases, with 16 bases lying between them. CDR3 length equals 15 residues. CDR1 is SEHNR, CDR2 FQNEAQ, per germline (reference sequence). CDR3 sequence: CASSPAPQGNNEQFF. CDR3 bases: TGTGCCAGCAGCCCCGCTCCTCAGGGAAACAATGAGCAGTTCTTC.

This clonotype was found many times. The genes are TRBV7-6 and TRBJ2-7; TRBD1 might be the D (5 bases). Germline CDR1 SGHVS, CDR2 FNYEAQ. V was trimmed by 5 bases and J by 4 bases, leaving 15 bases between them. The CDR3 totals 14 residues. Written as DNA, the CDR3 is TGTGCCAGCAGCCCCACAGGTGTCATTTACGAGCAGTACTTC. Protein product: CASSPTGVIYEQYF. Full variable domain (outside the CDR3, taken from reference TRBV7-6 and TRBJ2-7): GAGVSQSPRYKVTKRGQDVALRCDPISGHVSLYWYRQALGQGPEFLTYFNYEAQQDKSGLPNDRFSAERPEGSISTLTIQRTEQRDSAMYRCASSPTGVIYEQYFGPGTRLTVT.